This T cell receptor (beta chain) was sequenced during a study of CD8+CD57+ T cells in acquired aplastic anemia. Study results and limitations: It was found that 25 to 35 CD8+ CDR3 sequences were shared between patients and controls.

The use of genomic DNA as template underpinned the TCR beta VDJ and CDR3 profiling. Each CDR3 protein gets one entry after TCRdb re-called the reads with MiXCR. The data hold roughly 200,000 distinct CDR3 sequences, with over 55% observed a single time. Germline V gives CDR1 LGHDT, CDR2 YNNKEL (reference sequence). This CDR3 has 14 residues. Trimming took off 1 base at V and 5 bases at J, with 10 bases between the two ends. As concerns this clonotype: Its antigen is unknown.

The specimen was sorted CD4+, CD8+, or CD8+CD57+ T cells (not recorded which) from PBMCs. The clonotype originates from a human donor in good health. The chain employs TRBV3-1 and TRBJ2-3; no clear D. Here the CDR3 DNA reads TGTGCCAGCAGCCAAGTCGGGCTAGGAGATACGCAGTATTTT. Amino acids: CASSQVGLGDTQYF.